These 24 T cell receptor beta chains share one sample of origin, sequenced in a study of T cell responses to AZD1222 COVID-19 vaccine. The protocol was immunoSEQ multiplex PCR, while the TCRdb copy is restricted to in-frame clones and leaves out a portion. This sample carries some 140,000 clones, about 93% of them seen once, and the ten largest clones take approximately 7%. The source was peripheral blood, collected 28 days after the second AZD1222 dose. These receptors all stem from an adult who received the AZD1222 COVID-19 vaccine.

This chain links TRBV5-1 with TRBJ1-1; D may be TRBD1 (5 bases). The V gene lost 5 bases and the J gene lost 2 bases, with 13 bases spanning the gap. Per the germline V gene, CDR1 is SGHRS and CDR2 is YFSETQ. The CDR3 has 14 residues. The CDR3 nucleotides are TGCGCCAGCAGGGTCAGGGAGGAAAACACTGAAGCTTTCTTT. This codes for CASRVREENTEAFF. Together with reference TRBV5-1 and TRBJ1-1, the CDR3 gives the full variable domain: KAGVTQTPRYLIKTRGQQVTLSCSPISGHRSVSWYQQTPGQGLQFLFEYFSETQRNKGNFPGRFSGRQFSNSRSEMNVSTLELGDSALYLCASRVREENTEAFFGQGTRLTVV.

This chain joins TRBV5-6 and TRBJ1-2, with 7 positions matching TRBD1. Per germline, CDR1 SGHDT and CDR2 YYEEEE. The ends lost 4 bases at V and 5 bases at J; junction bases unmatched: 23. The CDR3 is 19 amino acids. CDR3 in DNA: TGTGCCAGCAGCCAACAGGGGCGAGACTCCGAAGCTCGACGATATGGCTACACCTTC. This translates into CASSQQGRDSEARRYGYTF.

The chain uses TRBV20-1 and TRBJ1-1; D gene ambiguous. V was shortened by 5 bases and J by 2 bases, with 6 bases between the two germline ends. CDR3 length: 11 amino acids. Germline-derived CDR1 and CDR2 are DFQATT and SNEGSKA (reference sequence). The CDR3 DNA is TGCAGTGCTCCACTTAACACTGAAGCTTTCTTT. It encodes CSAPLNTEAFF.

The sample holds one count of this clone. This chain links TRBV19 with TRBJ1-5, with 7 bases identical to TRBD1. With 6 bases clipped from V and 0 bases from J, the junction kept 14 bases outside the gene matches. The V gene's germline CDR1 is LNHDA and CDR2 SQIVND (reference sequence). CDR3 length: 18 amino acids. The CDR3 DNA is TGTGCCAGTAGGCTCGCCGGGACAGAAATTTATAGCAATCAGCCCCAGCATTTT. Translating gives CASRLAGTEIYSNQPQHF.

The gene calls are TRBV12-5 and TRBJ1-1; a possible D gene is TRBD1 (5 bases). Per the germline V gene, CDR1 is LGHNT and CDR2 is FRNRAP. The CDR3 sequence is 14 residues long. Trimming took 3 bases from V and 8 from J, leaving 16 bases between them. CDR3 nucleotide sequence: TGTGCTAGTGGTTTTAACCGTCAGGGCGGGGAAGCTTTCTTT. Its translation is CASGFNRQGGEAFF.

The chain has TRBV3-1 (or the pseudogene TRBV3-2) and TRBJ1-2; a possible D gene is TRBD1 (6 bases). The CDR3 extends over 15 amino acids. CDR1 is LGHDT and CDR2 is YNNKEL in the germline V gene (reference sequence). The V end was cut by 2 bases, the J end by 5 bases, with 15 bases between. The CDR3 coding sequence is TGTGCCAGCAGCCAATCTGAGTCGGGACATTATGGCTACACCTTC. Protein: CASSQSESGHYGYTF.

The genes are TRBV7-2 and TRBJ2-1, with 9 bases that match TRBD1. The CDR3 has 14 amino acids. Germline assignment: CDR1 SGHTA and CDR2 FQGNSA. With 7 bases clipped from V and 6 bases from J, the junction kept 7 bases outside the gene matches. The CDR3 DNA follows: TGTGCCAGCACGCCGGGACAGGGCGCCAATGAGCAGTTCTTC. Translated, it gives CASTPGQGANEQFF. The complete variable domain, with remaining parts taken from reference TRBV7-2 and TRBJ2-1, reads GAGVSQSPSNKVTEKGKDVELRCDPISGHTALYWYRQSLGQGLEFLIYFQGNSAPDKSGLPSDRFSAERTGGSVSTLTIQRTQQEDSAVYLCASTPGQGANEQFFGPGTRLTVL.

The gene calls are TRBV5-6 and TRBJ1-3; D not resolved. Germline V lookup: CDR1 SGHDT, CDR2 YYEEEE. This CDR3 is 11 amino acids long. V was trimmed by 2 bases and J by 6 bases, leaving 3 bases between them. The chain's CDR3 is CASSLLNTIYF. The CDR3 bases are TGTGCCAGCAGCTTATTAAACACCATATATTTT.

This sequence joins TRBV7-3 and TRBJ2-7; D is perhaps TRBD2 (5 bases). Germline V gene sequence: CDR1 SGHTA, CDR2 FQGTGA. The CDR3 runs to 16 residues. Trimming stripped 1 base from V and 3 bases from J, with 16 bases between. CDR3 sequence reads: CASSLIGAGFGYEQYF. The CDR3 region has the DNA TGTGCCAGCAGCTTAATTGGCGCGGGTTTCGGCTACGAGCAGTACTTC.

The V and J genes are TRBV3-1 (or the pseudogene TRBV3-2) and TRBJ1-6; D is ambiguous. Germline loops: CDR1 LGHDT, CDR2 YNNKEL (reference sequence). The CDR3 contains 18 residues. V lost 4 bases and J lost 0, with 16 bases in between. The CDR3: CASSPSLYRSSYNSPLHF. The CDR3 bases are TGTGCCAGCAGCCCTAGCCTTTATAGGAGCTCCTATAATTCACCCCTCCACTTT.

This chain links TRBV19 with TRBJ2-5, with 7 positions matching TRBD1. This CDR3 comprises 16 residues. The V and J ends lost 3 bases and 0 bases, in that order; junction bases with no gene match: 7. Germline V gene sequence: CDR1 LNHDA, CDR2 SQIVND (reference sequence). The CDR3 DNA follows: TGTGCCAGTAGTATTCTTTCGGGACAGTACCAAGAGACCCAGTACTTC. Its protein is CASSILSGQYQETQYF.

The chain is built from TRBV4-1 and TRBJ2-7; D not certain. V lost 4 bases and J lost 1, with 17 bases in between. Germline V CDR1 and CDR2: MGHRA, YSYEKL. The CDR3 is made up of 16 amino acids. CDR3 amino acids: CASSPHPFVDSYEQYF. DNA for the CDR3: TGCGCCAGCAGCCCCCACCCCTTCGTTGATTCCTACGAGCAGTACTTC.

The chain couples TRBV10-3 to TRBJ2-5, with no clear D. The CDR3 length is 12 residues. Per germline, CDR1 ENHRY and CDR2 SYGVKD. The V end was cut by 0 bases, the J end by 5 bases, with 4 bases between. In DNA, the CDR3 is TGTGCCATCAGTGAGTCCGGGGAGACCCAGTACTTC. Amino acid sequence: CAISESGETQYF.

This clone was observed a few times. This rearrangement joins TRBV3-1 (or the pseudogene TRBV3-2) to TRBJ2-7; the D gene is possibly TRBD2 (5 bases). Looked up from germline, CDR1 is LGHDT and CDR2 is YNNKEL (reference sequence). Trimming left V 4 bases short and J 9 bases short, with 22 bases between. The CDR3 runs to 15 residues. The CDR3 bases are TGTGCCAGCAGCCGAGCCCCCGGACTTAGTTCCGGGCAGTACTTC. Translating gives CASSRAPGLSSGQYF.

This clone appeared a single time. The rearrangement links TRBV2 to TRBJ1-1; unclear D gene. The CDR3 has 13 amino acids. Trimming pared 3 bases from V and 2 bases from J, leaving 7 bases between. Germline CDR1 is SNHLY and CDR2 is FYNNEI. CDR3 in amino acids: CASSDQENTEAFF. The CDR3 DNA reads TGTGCCAGCAGTGACCAGGAAAACACTGAAGCTTTCTTT.

V usage is TRBV12-3 or TRBV12-4 and J usage is TRBJ1-1, with no clear D. Trimming took off 4 bases at V and 10 bases at J, with 13 bases between the two ends. The CDR3 spans 12 residues. The CDR3 DNA sequence: TGTGCCAGCAGTTACCTACCCCGCATAGCTTTCTTT. It encodes CASSYLPRIAFF.

The rearrangement links TRBV5-1 to TRBJ1-2; 7 bases are a match to TRBD1. With 0 bases clipped from V and 8 bases from J, the junction kept 10 bases outside the gene matches. CDR1 is SGHRS and CDR2 is YFSETQ in the germline V gene. This CDR3 comprises 15 residues. The CDR3 sequence is CASSLDTGTAGGYTF. DNA of the CDR3: TGCGCCAGCAGCTTGGATACCGGGACAGCGGGCGGCTACACCTTC.

The rearrangement joins TRBV6-2 or TRBV6-3 to TRBJ1-2; TRBD1 is a possible D gene (6 bases). Germline CDR1 reads MNHEY; CDR2 reads SVGEGT. This CDR3 spans 15 amino acids. V lost 4 bases and J lost 3, with 15 bases in between. The CDR3 nucleotides are TGTGCCAGCAGTTTGCAACAGGGTGAATACTATGGCTACACCTTC. Translated: CASSLQQGEYYGYTF.

The CDR3 region is CASSYSPRGARSGANVLTF. CDR3 nucleotide sequence: TGTGCCAGCAGTTACTCGCCCAGGGGGGCCCGCTCTGGGGCCAACGTCCTGACTTTC. This chain uses TRBV6-2 or TRBV6-3 with TRBJ2-6; the D gene is possibly TRBD1 (7 bases). Germline V gene data show CDR1 as MNHEY and CDR2 as SVGEGT. Between the trimmed V and J ends, which lost 0 bases and 0 bases, there was a span of 15 bases. CDR3 length equals 19 residues.

The V and J genes are TRBV12-5 and TRBJ2-1; either TRBD1 or TRBD2 may fit D (5 bases each). The V and J ends lost 6 bases and 9 bases respectively, with 15 bases between them. CDR1 and CDR2 (germline): LGHNT, FRNRAP. The CDR3 sequence is 13 residues long. The CDR3 loop is CASGPGTSPEQFF. CDR3 nucleotide sequence: TGTGCTAGTGGGCCCGGGACCTCCCCTGAGCAGTTCTTC. Complete variable domain (other parts from reference TRBV12-5 and TRBJ2-1): DARVTQTPRHKVTEMGQEVTMRCQPILGHNTVFWYRQTMMQGLELLAYFRNRAPLDDSGMPKDRFSAEMPDATLATLKIQPSEPRDSAVYFCASGPGTSPEQFFGPGTRLTVL.

The gene calls are TRBV30 and TRBJ1-6; the D gene is possibly TRBD1 (5 bases). CDR1 GTSNPN and CDR2 SVGIG come from the germline V gene (reference sequence). Trimming took 0 bases from V and 7 from J, leaving 10 bases between them. The CDR3 consists of 14 residues. The CDR3 DNA is TGTGCCTGGAGTGTGACAGTTTACAATTCACCCCTCCACTTT. Its translation: CAWSVTVYNSPLHF. The variable domain in full, with the rest retrieved from reference TRBV30 and TRBJ1-6, is SQTIHQWPATLVQPVGSPLSLECTVEGTSNPNLYWYRQAAGRGLQLLFYSVGIGQISSEVPQNLSASRPQDRQFILSSKKLLLSDSGFYLCAWSVTVYNSPLHFGNGTRLTVT.

The CDR3 protein is CASSSTGLFYGYTF. The CDR3 nucleotides read TGTGCCAGCAGCTCGACAGGTTTATTCTATGGCTACACCTTC. This chain uses TRBV28 with TRBJ1-2; D may be TRBD1 (6 bases). Trimming took off 6 bases at V and 4 bases at J, with 15 bases between the two ends. This CDR3 is built from 14 residues. CDR1 is MDHEN, CDR2 SYDVKM, per germline.

The V gene is TRBV4-1, the J gene TRBJ1-5; 9 bases agree with TRBD1. Unmatched junction bases numbered 6, after V lost 1 base and J lost 5 bases. Germline CDR1 MGHRA, CDR2 YSYEKL. The CDR3 runs 16 residues. DNA for the CDR3: TGCGCCAGCAGCCAAGCCAGGGGACAGGGCCATCAGCCCCAGCATTTT. Translated: CASSQARGQGHQPQHF.

J is TRBJ2-7 and V is TRBV7-9, with unresolved D. CDR3 length: 12 residues. CDR1 and CDR2 (germline): SEHNR, FQNEAQ (reference sequence). V lost 1 base and J 4 bases, leaving 5 bases between the germline ends. The CDR3: CASSLVRYEQYF. The CDR3 coding sequence is TGTGCCAGCAGCTTAGTTAGGTACGAGCAGTACTTC.